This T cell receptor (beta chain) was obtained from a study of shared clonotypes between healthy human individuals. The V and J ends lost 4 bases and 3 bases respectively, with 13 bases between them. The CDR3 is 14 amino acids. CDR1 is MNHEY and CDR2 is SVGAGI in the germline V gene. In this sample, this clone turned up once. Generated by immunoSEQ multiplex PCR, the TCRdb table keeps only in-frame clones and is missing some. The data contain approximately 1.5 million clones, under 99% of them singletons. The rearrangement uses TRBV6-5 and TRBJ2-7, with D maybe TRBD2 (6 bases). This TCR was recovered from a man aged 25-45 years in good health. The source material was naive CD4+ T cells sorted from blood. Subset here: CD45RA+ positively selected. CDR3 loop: CASSSLSSVYEQYF. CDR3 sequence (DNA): TGTGCCAGCAGTTCTCTTTCTAGCGTCTACGAGCAGTACTTC.